Sequencing of this T cell receptor beta chain was carried out in a study of response to subunit inactivated influenza vaccine (dated by TCRdb to the late 2010s). About the investigation overall: To follow how T cells responded to a trivalent subunit inactivated influenza vaccine, the researchers relied on deep quantitative profiling of the T cell receptor repertoire.

Reading from cysteine to phenylalanine, the CDR3 counts 15 amino acids. Just the 45-base CDR3 DNA is kept, in frame starting at base 1. A distance of 18 bases separates the germline ends of V and J, which lose 8 bases and 2 bases respectively. The germline V gene (reference sequence) specifies SEHNR as CDR1 and FQNEAQ as CDR2. The protocol used for the library was RT-PCR. Sequenced using an Illumina HiSeq 2500. TCRdb reworked the public reads: Q25 trimming with fastp, MiXCR clone assembly, productive beta chains retained. CDR3 protein sequences are deduplicated, and each keeps its most common genes and DNA. A total of 650,000 to 800,000 distinct CDR3 sequences appear in this sample, approximately 14% of them only once. The ten largest clones represent 5.5% to 7% of the sample. Results the study describes overall, beyond this receptor: According to the authors, only a limited number of new T cells may be recruited by each seasonal influenza vaccination.

Regarding this clonotype: Its antigen remains undetermined. No base quality values were provided; no much bigger clone lies one nucleotide off.

The TCR was taken from a man aged 50-59 years who received an inactivated influenza vaccine. Donor details come from another sample of the same person, matched by shared clones. The chain is encoded by TRBV7-9 joined to TRBJ2-5; the D gene is not confidently resolved. Material: PBMCs from blood, obtained 14 to 15 days before vaccination. The DNA sequence reads TGTGCCAGCGAAATGGTTTGGGCAGATCAAGAGACCCAGTACTTC. Its protein is CASEMVWADQETQYF.